The clone carrying this TCR beta chain was observed a few times. Germline is not matched at one junction end, which may reflect a read error. Profiling relied on immunoSEQ multiplex PCR, and the TCRdb table lists in-frame clones only, not all of them. The sample consists of just under 75,000 clones, about 90% of them appearing once. This sample was taken from a study of control samples from healthy donors and cancer patients. The CDR3 covers 15 residues. Per the germline V gene, CDR1 is SQVTM and CDR2 is ANQGSEA. The specimen sequenced was blood. The clonotype originates from a woman in her 50s in good health. The chain is built from TRBV29-1 and TRBJ1-2; the match to TRBD1 covers 9 bases. Here the CDR3 reads CSAEIQGAQGYGYTF. The DNA for the CDR3 is TGCAGCGCTGAAATACAGGGGGCGCAGGGTTATGGCTACACCTTC.